This T cell receptor (beta chain) emerged from a study of PD-L1 blockade in urothelial cancer. Background on the study: Blood analysis took place 3 weeks (second dose) and 6 weeks after treatment start.

With V trimmed by 4 bases and J by 1 base, 7 bases remained unmatched. CDR3 length: 16 amino acids. Germline-derived CDR1 and CDR2 are SGHRS and YFSETQ. TCRdb keeps only in-frame clones here, not all; method: immunoSEQ multiplex PCR. Of approximately 51,000 clones listed, around 86% were seen once; the top ten hold approximately 16%. This clone was picked up one time. The sequence was collected from a man aged 60 to 75 with urothelial cancer. This chain links TRBV5-1 with TRBJ1-5; 8 bases line up with TRBD1. The material was PBMCs, obtained around atezolizumab (anti-PD-L1) treatment. This CDR3 reads CASSPFGQGSNQPQHF. CDR3 DNA: TGCGCCAGCAGCCCGTTCGGACAGGGAAGCAATCAGCCCCAGCATTTT.